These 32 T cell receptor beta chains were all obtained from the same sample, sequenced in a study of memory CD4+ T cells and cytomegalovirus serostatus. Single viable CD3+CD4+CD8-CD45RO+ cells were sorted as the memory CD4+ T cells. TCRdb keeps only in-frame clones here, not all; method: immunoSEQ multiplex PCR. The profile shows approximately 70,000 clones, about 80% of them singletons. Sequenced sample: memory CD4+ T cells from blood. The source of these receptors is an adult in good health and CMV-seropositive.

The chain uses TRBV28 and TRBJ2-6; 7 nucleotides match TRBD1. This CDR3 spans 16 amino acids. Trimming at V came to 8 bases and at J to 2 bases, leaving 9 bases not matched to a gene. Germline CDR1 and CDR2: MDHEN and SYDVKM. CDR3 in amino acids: CASANYQGAGANVLTF. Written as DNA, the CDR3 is TGTGCCAGCGCGAATTACCAGGGGGCTGGGGCCAACGTCCTGACTTTC.

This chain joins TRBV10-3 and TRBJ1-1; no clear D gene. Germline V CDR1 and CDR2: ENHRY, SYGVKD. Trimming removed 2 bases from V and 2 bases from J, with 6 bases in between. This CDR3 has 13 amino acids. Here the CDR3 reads CAISEDFNTEAFF. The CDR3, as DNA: TGTGCCATCAGTGAGGACTTTAACACTGAAGCTTTCTTT.

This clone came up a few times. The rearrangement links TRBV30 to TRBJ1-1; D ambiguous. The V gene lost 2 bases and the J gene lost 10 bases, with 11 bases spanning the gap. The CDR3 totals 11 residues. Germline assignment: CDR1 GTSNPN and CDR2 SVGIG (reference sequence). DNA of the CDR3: TGTGCCTGGAGTCGGTCATTCCGAGCTTTCTTT. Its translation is CAWSRSFRAFF.

This chain's CDR3 is CASRTGGEDEQYF. DNA of the CDR3: TGTGCCAGCCGGACAGGGGGCGAGGACGAGCAGTACTTC. The rearrangement links TRBV19 to TRBJ2-7, with 11 bases aligning to TRBD1. This CDR3 has 13 amino acids. Germline V CDR1 and CDR2: LNHDA, SQIVND (reference sequence). The junction had 6 bases not matched to a gene; V was cut back by 9 bases and J by 5 bases. Drawing the rest from reference TRBV19 and TRBJ2-7, the complete variable domain is DGGITQSPKYLFRKEGQNVTLSCEQNLNHDAMYWYRQDPGQGLRLIYYSQIVNDFQKGDIAEGYSVSREKKESFPLTVTSAQKNPTAFYLCASRTGGEDEQYFGPGTRLTVT.

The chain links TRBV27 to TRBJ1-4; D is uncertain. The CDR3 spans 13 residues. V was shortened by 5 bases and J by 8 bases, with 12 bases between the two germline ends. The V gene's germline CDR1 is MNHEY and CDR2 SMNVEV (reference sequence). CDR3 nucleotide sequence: TGTGCCAGCAGTCCTAGGGTTGGGGAAAAACTGTTTTTT. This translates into CASSPRVGEKLFF.

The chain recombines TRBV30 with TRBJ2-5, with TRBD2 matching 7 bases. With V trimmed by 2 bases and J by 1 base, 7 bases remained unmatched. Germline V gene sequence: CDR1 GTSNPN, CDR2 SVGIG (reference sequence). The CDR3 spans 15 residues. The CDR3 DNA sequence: TGTGCCTGGAGTCGACGGGAGGTGATCCAAGAGACCCAGTACTTC. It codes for CAWSRREVIQETQYF.

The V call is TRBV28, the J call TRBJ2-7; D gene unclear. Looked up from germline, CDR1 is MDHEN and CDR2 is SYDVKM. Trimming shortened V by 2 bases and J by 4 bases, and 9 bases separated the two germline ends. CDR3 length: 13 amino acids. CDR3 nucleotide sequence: TGTGCCAGCAGTTTAGGGGAACGTTACGAGCAGTACTTC. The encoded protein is CASSLGERYEQYF.

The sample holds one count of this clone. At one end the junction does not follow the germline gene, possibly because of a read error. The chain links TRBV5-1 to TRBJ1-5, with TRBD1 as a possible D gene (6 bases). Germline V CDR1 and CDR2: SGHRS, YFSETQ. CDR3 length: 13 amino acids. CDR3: CASSTGKGQPQHF. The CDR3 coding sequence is TGTGCCAGCAGCACAGGGAAAGGTCAGCCCCAGCATTTT.

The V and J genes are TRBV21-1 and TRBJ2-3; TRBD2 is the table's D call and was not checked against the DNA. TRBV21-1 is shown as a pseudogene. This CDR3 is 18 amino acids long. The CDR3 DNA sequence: TGTGCCAGCAACAAAGAGGATCTAGCGGGCCGGGGCACAGATACGCAGTATTTT. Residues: CASNKEDLAGRGTDTQYF.

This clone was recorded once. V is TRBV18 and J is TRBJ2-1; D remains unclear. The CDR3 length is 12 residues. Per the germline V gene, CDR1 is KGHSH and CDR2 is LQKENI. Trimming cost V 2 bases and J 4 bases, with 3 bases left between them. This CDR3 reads CASSPTYNEQFF. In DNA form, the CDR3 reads TGTGCCAGCTCACCAACTTACAATGAGCAGTTCTTC.

DNA of the CDR3: TGTGCCAGCAGTCGTTTTAGCGGGGGACAAGAGACCCAGTACTTC. Its protein is CASSRFSGGQETQYF. The chain employs TRBV28 and TRBJ2-5; 9 bases match TRBD2. The length of the CDR3 is 15 residues. In germline, CDR1 is MDHEN, CDR2 SYDVKM. Trimming removed 5 bases from V and 2 bases from J; junction bases left unmatched: 6.

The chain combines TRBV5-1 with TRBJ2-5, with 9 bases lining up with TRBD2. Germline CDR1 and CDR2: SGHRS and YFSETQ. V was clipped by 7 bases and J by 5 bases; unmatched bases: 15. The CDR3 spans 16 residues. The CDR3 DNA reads TGCGCCAGCTGGTCGACGGTCGGCGGGAGGGGTGAGACCCAGTACTTC. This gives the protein CASWSTVGGRGETQYF.

In nucleotides, the CDR3 is TGCGCCAGCAGCCAAGTTCAGGGTCAAGAGACCCAGTACTTC. It translates to CASSQVQGQETQYF. This chain connects TRBV4-3 to TRBJ2-5; maybe TRBD1 (5 bases). The V gene lost 1 base and the J gene lost 2 bases, with 8 bases spanning the gap. Germline V gene sequence: CDR1 LGHNA, CDR2 YSLEER. This CDR3 contains 14 residues.

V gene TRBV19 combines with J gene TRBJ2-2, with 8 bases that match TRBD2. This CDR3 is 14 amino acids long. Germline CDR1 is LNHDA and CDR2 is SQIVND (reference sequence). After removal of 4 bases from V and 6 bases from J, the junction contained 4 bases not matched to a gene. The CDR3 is CASSKGGLAGELFF. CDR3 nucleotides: TGTGCCAGTAGTAAGGGGGGACTAGCCGGGGAGCTGTTTTTT. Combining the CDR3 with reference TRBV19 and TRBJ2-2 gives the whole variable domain DGGITQSPKYLFRKEGQNVTLSCEQNLNHDAMYWYRQDPGQGLRLIYYSQIVNDFQKGDIAEGYSVSREKKESFPLTVTSAQKNPTAFYLCASSKGGLAGELFFGEGSRLTVL.

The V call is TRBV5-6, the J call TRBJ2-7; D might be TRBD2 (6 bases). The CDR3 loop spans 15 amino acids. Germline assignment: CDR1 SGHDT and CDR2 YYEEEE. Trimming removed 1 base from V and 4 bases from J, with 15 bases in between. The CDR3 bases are TGTGCCAGCAGCTTGTGGCAGGGAGGTACGTACGAGCAGTACTTC. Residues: CASSLWQGGTYEQYF.

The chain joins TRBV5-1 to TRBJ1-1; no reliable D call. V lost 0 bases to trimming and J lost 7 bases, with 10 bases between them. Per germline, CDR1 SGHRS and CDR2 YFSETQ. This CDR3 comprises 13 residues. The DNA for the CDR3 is TGCGCCAGCAGCTTGGCCGGTACCCGTGAAGCTTTCTTT. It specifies CASSLAGTREAFF. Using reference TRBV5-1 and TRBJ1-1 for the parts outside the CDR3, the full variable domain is KAGVTQTPRYLIKTRGQQVTLSCSPISGHRSVSWYQQTPGQGLQFLFEYFSETQRNKGNFPGRFSGRQFSNSRSEMNVSTLELGDSALYLCASSLAGTREAFFGQGTRLTVV.

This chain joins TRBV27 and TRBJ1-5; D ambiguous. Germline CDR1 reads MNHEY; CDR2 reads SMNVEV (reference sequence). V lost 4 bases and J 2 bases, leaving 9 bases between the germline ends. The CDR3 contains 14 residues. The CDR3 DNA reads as TGTGCCAGCAGTTCGGGATCAGGCAATCAGCCCCAGCATTTT. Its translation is CASSSGSGNQPQHF.

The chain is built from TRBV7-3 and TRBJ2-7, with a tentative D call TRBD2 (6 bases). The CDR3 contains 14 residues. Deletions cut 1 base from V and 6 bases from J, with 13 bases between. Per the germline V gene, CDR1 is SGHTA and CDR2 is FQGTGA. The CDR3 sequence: CASSLMHVGGEQYF. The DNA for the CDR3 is TGTGCCAGCAGCTTAATGCACGTGGGAGGCGAGCAGTACTTC.

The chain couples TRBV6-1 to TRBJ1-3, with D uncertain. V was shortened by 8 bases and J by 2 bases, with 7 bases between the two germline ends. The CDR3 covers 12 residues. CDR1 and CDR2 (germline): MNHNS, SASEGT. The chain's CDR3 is CASCMTGNTIYF. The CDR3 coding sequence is TGTGCCAGCTGCATGACTGGAAACACCATATATTTT.

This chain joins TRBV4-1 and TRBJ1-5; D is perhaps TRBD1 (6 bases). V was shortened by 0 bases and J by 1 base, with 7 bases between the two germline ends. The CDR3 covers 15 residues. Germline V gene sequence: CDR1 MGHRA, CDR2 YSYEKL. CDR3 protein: CASSQDGGSNQPQHF. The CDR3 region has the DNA TGCGCCAGCAGCCAAGACGGGGGCAGCAATCAGCCCCAGCATTTT.

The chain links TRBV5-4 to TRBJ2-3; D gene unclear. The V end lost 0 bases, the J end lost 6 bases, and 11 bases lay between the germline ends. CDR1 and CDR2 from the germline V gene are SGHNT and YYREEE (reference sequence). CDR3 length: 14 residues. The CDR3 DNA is TGTGCCAGCAGCTTGGATTCGATCGCCGATACGCAGTATTTT. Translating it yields CASSLDSIADTQYF.

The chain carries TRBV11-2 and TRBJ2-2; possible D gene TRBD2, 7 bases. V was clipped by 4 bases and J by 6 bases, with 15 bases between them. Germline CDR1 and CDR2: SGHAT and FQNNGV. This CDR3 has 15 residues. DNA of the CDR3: TGTGCCAGCAGCTCTCGGGGGGCCGGCGCCGGGGAGCTGTTTTTT. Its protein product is CASSSRGAGAGELFF.

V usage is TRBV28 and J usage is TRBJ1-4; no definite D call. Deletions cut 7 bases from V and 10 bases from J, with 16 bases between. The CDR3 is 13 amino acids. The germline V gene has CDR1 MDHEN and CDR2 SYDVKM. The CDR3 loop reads CASKMKATGKLFF. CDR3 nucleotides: TGTGCCAGCAAAATGAAGGCGACTGGAAAACTGTTTTTT. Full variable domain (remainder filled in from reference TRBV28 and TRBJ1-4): DVKVTQSSRYLVKRTGEKVFLECVQDMDHENMFWYRQDPGLGLRLIYFSYDVKMKEKGDIPEGYSVSREKKERFSLILESASTNQTSMYLCASKMKATGKLFFGSGTQLSVL.

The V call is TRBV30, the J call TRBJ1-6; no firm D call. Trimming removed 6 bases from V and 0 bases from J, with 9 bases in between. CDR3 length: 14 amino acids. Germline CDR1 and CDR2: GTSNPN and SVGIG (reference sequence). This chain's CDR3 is CACAVRSYNSPLHF. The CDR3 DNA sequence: TGTGCCTGCGCTGTACGCTCCTATAATTCACCCCTCCACTTT.

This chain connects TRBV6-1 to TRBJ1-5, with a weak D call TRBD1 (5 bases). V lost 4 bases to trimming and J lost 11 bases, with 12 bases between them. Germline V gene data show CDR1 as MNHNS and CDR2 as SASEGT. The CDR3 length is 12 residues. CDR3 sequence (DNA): TGTGCCAGCAGTGGGGGGGTCGAGACCCAGCATTTT. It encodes CASSGGVETQHF.

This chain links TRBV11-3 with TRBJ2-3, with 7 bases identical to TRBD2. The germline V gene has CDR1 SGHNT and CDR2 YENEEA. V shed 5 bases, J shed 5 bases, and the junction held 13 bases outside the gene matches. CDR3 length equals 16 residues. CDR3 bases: TGTGCCAGCAGCCTAGGCACTAGTGGGAGGGTAGATACGCAGTATTTT. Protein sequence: CASSLGTSGRVDTQYF.

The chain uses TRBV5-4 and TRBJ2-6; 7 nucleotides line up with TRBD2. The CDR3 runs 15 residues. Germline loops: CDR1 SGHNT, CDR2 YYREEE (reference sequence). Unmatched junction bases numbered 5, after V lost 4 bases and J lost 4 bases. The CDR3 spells CASSAGLPGANVLTF. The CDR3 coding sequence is TGTGCCAGCAGCGCGGGACTACCAGGGGCCAACGTCCTGACTTTC. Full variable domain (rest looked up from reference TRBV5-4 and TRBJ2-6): ETGVTQSPTHLIKTRGQQVTLRCSSQSGHNTVSWYQQALGQGPQFIFQYYREEENGRGNFPPRFSGLQFPNYSSELNVNALELDDSALYLCASSAGLPGANVLTFGAGSRLTVL.

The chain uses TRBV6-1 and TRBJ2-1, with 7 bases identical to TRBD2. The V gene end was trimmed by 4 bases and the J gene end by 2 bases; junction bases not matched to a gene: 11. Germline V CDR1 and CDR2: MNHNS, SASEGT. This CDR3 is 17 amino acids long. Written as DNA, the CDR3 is TGTGCCAGCAGTGCCCCCTCGCGGGGGACCGCCTACAATGAGCAGTTCTTC. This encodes CASSAPSRGTAYNEQFF.

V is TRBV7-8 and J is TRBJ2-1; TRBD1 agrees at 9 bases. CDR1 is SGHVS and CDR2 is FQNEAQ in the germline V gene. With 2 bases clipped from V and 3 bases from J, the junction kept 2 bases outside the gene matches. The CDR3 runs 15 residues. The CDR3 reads CASSLRDRDYNEQFF. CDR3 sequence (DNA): TGTGCCAGCAGCTTAAGGGACAGGGACTACAATGAGCAGTTCTTC.

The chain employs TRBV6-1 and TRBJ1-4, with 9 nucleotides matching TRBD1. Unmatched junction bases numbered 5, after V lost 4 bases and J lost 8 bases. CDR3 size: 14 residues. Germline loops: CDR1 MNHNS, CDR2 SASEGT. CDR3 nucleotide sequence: TGTGCCAGCAGTGTCCGGGACAGGGTCGAAAAACTGTTTTTT. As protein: CASSVRDRVEKLFF.

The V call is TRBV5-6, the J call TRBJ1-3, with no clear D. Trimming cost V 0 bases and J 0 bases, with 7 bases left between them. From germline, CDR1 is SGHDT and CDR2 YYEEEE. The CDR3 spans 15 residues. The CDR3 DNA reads TGTGCCAGCAGCTTGGTACCGTCCTCTGGAAACACCATATATTTT. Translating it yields CASSLVPSSGNTIYF.

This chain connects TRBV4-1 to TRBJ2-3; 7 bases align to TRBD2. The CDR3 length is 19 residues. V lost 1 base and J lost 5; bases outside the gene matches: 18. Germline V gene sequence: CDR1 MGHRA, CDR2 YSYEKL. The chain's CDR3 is CASSQGKRFLAVELDTQYF. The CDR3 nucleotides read TGCGCCAGCAGCCAAGGGAAGAGGTTCCTAGCGGTAGAGCTAGATACGCAGTATTTT.